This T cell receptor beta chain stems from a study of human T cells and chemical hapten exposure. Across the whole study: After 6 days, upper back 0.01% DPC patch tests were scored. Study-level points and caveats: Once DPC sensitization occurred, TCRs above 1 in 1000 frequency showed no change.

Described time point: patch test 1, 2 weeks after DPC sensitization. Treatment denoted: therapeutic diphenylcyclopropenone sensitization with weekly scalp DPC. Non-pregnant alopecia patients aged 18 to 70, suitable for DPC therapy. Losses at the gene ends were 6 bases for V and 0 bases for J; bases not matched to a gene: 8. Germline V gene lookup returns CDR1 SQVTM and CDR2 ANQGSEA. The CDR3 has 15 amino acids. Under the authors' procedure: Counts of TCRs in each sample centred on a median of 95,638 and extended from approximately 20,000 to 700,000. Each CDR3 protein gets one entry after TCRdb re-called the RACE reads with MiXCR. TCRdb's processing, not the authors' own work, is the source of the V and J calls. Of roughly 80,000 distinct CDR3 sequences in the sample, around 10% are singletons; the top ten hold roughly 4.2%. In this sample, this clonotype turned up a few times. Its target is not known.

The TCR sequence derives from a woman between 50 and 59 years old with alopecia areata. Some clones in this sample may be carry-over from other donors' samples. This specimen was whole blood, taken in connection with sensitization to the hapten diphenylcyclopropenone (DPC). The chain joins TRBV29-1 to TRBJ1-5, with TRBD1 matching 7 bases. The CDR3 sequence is CSVTVTGSSNQPQHF. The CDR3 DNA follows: TGCAGCGTCACTGTGACAGGGAGTAGCAATCAGCCCCAGCATTTT. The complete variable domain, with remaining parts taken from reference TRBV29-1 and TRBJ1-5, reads SAVISQKPSRDICQRGTSLTIQCQVDSQVTMMFWYRQQPGQSLTLIATANQGSEATYESGFVIDKFPISRPNLTFSTLTVSNMSPEDSSIYLCSVTVTGSSNQPQHFGDGTRLSIL.